What follows are 10 T cell receptor beta chains derived from one specimen sequenced in a study of blood T cell repertoires in COVID-19. The protocol was immunoSEQ multiplex PCR, while the TCRdb copy is restricted to in-frame clones and leaves out a portion. In the table there are fewer than 600,000 clones, 85% to 90% of which are singletons. The sample was PBMCs or T cells enriched from blood (not recorded which). These receptors originate from a woman in her 40s who had recovered from COVID-19.

The chain combines TRBV10-3 with TRBJ2-7; D is perhaps TRBD2 (6 bases). CDR3 length: 17 amino acids. The germline V gene encodes CDR1 ENHRY and CDR2 SYGVKD. The V end was cut by 10 bases, the J end by 2 bases, with 27 bases between. CDR3 nucleotide sequence: TGTGCCACCCGGACTAATACGGTTGGAGGGCCAGCCTACGAGCAGTACTTC. Protein product: CATRTNTVGGPAYEQYF.

This clone has only one observation. CDR3 residues: CASTTATLDRANYGYTF. The CDR3 DNA reads as TGTGCCAGCACGACAGCAACCCTGGACAGGGCTAACTATGGCTACACCTTC. V usage is TRBV3-1 (or the pseudogene TRBV3-2) and J usage is TRBJ1-2, with TRBD1 matching over 8 bases. The CDR3 is made up of 17 amino acids. CDR1 is LGHDT, CDR2 YNNKEL, per germline (reference sequence). The J segment lost 0 bases and the V segment lost 7 bases, leaving 13 bases of the junction unmatched.

The rearrangement links TRBV27 to TRBJ1-1, with D possibly TRBD1 on 6 matching bases. This CDR3 has 14 residues. Germline V gives CDR1 MNHEY, CDR2 SMNVEV (reference sequence). The V gene lost 3 bases and the J gene lost 1 base, with 9 bases spanning the gap. CDR3 in amino acids: CASSFLGGNTEAFF. The CDR3, as DNA: TGTGCCAGCAGTTTTCTAGGGGGGAACACTGAAGCTTTCTTT.

CDR3 residues: CASSAGLAGNYEQYF. CDR3 DNA: TGTGCCAGTAGTGCAGGACTAGCGGGTAACTACGAGCAGTACTTC. The chain recombines TRBV19 with TRBJ2-7, with 11 positions matching TRBD2. The length of the CDR3 is 15 residues. With V trimmed by 5 bases and J by 3 bases, 6 bases remained unmatched. The germline V gene encodes CDR1 LNHDA and CDR2 SQIVND (reference sequence).

The chain combines TRBV1 with TRBJ2-7; the table's D call TRBD2 went unverified against the DNA. TRBV1 is a pseudogene segment. This CDR3 has 14 amino acids. The DNA of the CDR3 is TGCACCAGCAGCCCTACTAGCGGGAGGCCCGAGCAGTACTTC. Its translation: CTSSPTSGRPEQYF.

The chain has TRBV5-6 and TRBJ1-1; 8 positions agree with TRBD1. The V and J ends lost 4 bases and 0 bases, in that order; junction bases with no gene match: 5. CDR1 is SGHDT and CDR2 is YYEEEE in the germline V gene. The CDR3 is 15 residues long. CDR3 DNA: TGTGCCAGCAGCGCCCCGGGACAGGTGAACACTGAAGCTTTCTTT. It translates to CASSAPGQVNTEAFF.

This clone has only one observation. The genes are TRBV6-5 and TRBJ1-1, with a tentative D call TRBD1 (5 bases). The germline V gene encodes CDR1 MNHEY and CDR2 SVGAGI. Trimming took off 7 bases at V and 1 base at J, with 13 bases between the two ends. The CDR3 length is 14 residues. The CDR3 sequence: CASNLSGQNTEAFF. CDR3 nucleotide sequence: TGTGCCAGCAACCTTTCTGGACAGAACACTGAAGCTTTCTTT.

This clone was picked up a small number of times. The chain combines TRBV6-5 with TRBJ1-2; the D is unclear. The CDR3 covers 13 residues. With 5 bases removed from V and 3 bases from J, the gap between germline ends came to 10 bases. The germline V gene encodes CDR1 MNHEY and CDR2 SVGAGI. The CDR3 loop reads CASSRGLDYGYTF. CDR3 nucleotides: TGTGCCAGCAGTCGAGGGCTGGACTATGGCTACACCTTC.

This chain joins TRBV7-9 and TRBJ1-2; 7 bases align to TRBD1. Germline loops: CDR1 SEHNR, CDR2 FQNEAQ (reference sequence). The CDR3 spans 14 residues. The junction had 4 bases not matched to a gene; V was cut back by 0 bases and J by 6 bases. CDR3 protein: CASSLALTGDGYTF. The DNA of the CDR3 is TGTGCCAGCAGCTTAGCGCTAACAGGGGATGGCTACACCTTC.

This chain joins TRBV5-1 and TRBJ2-5; 8 bases fit TRBD1. The CDR3 has 17 amino acids. J lost 5 bases, V lost 4 bases, and 16 bases had no gene match. CDR1 and CDR2 (germline): SGHRS, YFSETQ. The CDR3 sequence: CASSTIRSGGLGETQYF. In DNA form, the CDR3 reads TGCGCCAGCAGCACAATACGATCAGGGGGCTTAGGGGAGACCCAGTACTTC.